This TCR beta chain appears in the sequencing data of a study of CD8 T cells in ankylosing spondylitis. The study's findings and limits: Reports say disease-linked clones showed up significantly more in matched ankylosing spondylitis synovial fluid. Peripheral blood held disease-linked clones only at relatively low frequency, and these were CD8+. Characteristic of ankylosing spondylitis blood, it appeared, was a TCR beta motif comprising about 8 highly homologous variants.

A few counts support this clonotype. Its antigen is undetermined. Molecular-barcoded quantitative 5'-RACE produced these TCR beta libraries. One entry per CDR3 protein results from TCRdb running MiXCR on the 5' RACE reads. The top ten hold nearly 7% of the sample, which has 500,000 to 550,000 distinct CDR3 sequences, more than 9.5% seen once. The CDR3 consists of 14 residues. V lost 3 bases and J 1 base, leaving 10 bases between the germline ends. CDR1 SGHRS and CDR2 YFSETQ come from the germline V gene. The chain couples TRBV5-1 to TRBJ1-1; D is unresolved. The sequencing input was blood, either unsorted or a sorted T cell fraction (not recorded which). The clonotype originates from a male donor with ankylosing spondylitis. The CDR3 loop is CASSYTDRNTEAFF. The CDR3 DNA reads TGCGCCAGCAGCTATACGGACCGGAACACTGAAGCTTTCTTT.